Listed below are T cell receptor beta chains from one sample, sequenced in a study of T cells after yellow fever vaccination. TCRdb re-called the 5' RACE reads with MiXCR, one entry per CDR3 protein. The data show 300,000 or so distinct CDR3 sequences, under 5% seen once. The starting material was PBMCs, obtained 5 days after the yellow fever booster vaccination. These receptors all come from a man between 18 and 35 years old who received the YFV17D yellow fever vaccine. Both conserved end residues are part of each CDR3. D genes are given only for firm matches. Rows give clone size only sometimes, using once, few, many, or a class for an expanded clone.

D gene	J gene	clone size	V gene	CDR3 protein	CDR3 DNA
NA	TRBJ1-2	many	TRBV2	CASSDTIEGYGYTF	TGTGCCAGCAGTGATACCATTGAGGGCTATGGCTACACCTTC
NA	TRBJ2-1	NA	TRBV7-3	CASSTGLGAEQFF	TGTGCCAGCAGCACGGGCCTCGGTGCTGAGCAGTTCTTC
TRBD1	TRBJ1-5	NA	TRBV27	CASSNTGEWDQPQHF	TGTGCCAGCAGTAACACAGGGGAGTGGGATCAGCCCCAGCATTTT
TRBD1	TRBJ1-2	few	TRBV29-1	CSVTGTAFGYTF	TGCAGCGTTACCGGGACAGCCTTCGGCTACACCTTC
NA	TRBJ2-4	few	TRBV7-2	CASSLGLIGNIQYF	TGTGCCAGCAGCTTAGGTCTTATTGGAAACATTCAGTACTTC
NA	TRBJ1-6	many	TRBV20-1	CSARDRNSPLHF	TGCAGTGCTAGAGATCGGAATTCACCCCTCCACTTT
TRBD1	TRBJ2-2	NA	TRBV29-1	CSVRQGATGELFF	TGCAGCGTTAGACAGGGGGCGACCGGGGAGCTGTTTTTT
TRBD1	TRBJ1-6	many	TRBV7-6	CASSLASGGAYSPLHF	TGTGCCAGCAGCTTAGCGTCAGGGGGAGCCTATTCACCCCTCCACTTT
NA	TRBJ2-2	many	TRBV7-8	CASSFHRILSGELFF	TGTGCCAGCAGCTTCCACAGGATACTATCCGGGGAGCTGTTTTTT
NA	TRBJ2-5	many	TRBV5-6	CASSLPGAPRETQYF	TGTGCCAGCAGCTTACCGGGCGCTCCGAGGGAGACCCAGTACTTC
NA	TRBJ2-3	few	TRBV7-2	CASSLRRAPDTQYF	TGTGCCAGCAGCTTGCGCAGGGCCCCAGATACGCAGTATTTT
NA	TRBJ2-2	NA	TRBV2	CASSVRGNTGELFF	TGTGCCAGCAGTGTGCGAGGGAACACCGGGGAGCTGTTTTTT
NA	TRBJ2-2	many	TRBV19	CASRRRGVGTGELFF	TGTGCCAGTAGACGTAGGGGAGTAGGCACCGGGGAGCTGTTTTTT
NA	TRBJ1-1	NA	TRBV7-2	CASSFHRDTEAFF	TGTGCCAGCAGCTTCCATAGAGACACTGAAGCTTTCTTT
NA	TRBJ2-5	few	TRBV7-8	CASSLGPLRGTQYF	TGTGCCAGCAGCTTAGGGCCCCTACGGGGGACCCAGTACTTC
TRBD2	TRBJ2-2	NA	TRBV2	CASSEFSGGSGELFF	TGTGCCAGCAGTGAATTCAGCGGGGGGTCCGGGGAGCTGTTTTTT
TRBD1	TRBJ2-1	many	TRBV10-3	CAIRTGQYNEQFF	TGTGCCATTAGGACAGGGCAATACAATGAGCAGTTCTTC
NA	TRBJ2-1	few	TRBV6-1	CASSELTYNEQFF	TGTGCCAGCAGTGAATTGACTTACAATGAGCAGTTCTTC
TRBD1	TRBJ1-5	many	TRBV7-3	CAIRRDRTHQYSNQPQHF	TGTGCCATCCGCCGGGACAGGACACACCAATATAGCAATCAGCCCCAGCATTTT
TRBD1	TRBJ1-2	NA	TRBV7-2	CASSLGGTGYGYTF	TGTGCCAGCAGCTTAGGTGGGACAGGATATGGCTACACCTTC
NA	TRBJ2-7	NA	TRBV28	CASSLGGSKSYEQYF	TGTGCCAGCAGTTTAGGGGGCTCCAAGTCGTACGAGCAGTACTTC
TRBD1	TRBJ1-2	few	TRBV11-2	CASRIDEGAGNYGYTF	TGTGCCAGCAGGATCGACGAGGGGGCGGGTAACTATGGCTACACCTTC
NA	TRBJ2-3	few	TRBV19	CASSINRGTDTQYF	TGTGCCAGTAGTATCAACAGGGGCACAGATACGCAGTATTTT
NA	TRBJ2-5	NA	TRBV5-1	CASSPATGRGETQYF	TGCGCCAGCAGCCCTGCGACAGGGCGGGGAGAGACCCAGTACTTC
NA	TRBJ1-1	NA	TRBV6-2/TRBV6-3	CASSYTPSQGRWTEAFF	TGTGCCAGCAGTTACACCCCATCGCAGGGGAGGTGGACTGAAGCTTTCTTT
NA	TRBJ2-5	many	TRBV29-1	CSVEPRPRFGKTQYF	TGCAGCGTTGAACCAAGACCCCGATTTGGGAAGACCCAGTACTTC
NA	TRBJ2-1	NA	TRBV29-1	CSGEREQFF	TGCAGCGGAGAGAGGGAGCAGTTCTTC
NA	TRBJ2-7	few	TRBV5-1	CASSLLEQGSYEQYF	TGCGCCAGCAGCTTGCTAGAACAGGGATCGTACGAGCAGTACTTC
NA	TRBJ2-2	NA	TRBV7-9	CASSLRQRPGELFF	TGTGCCAGCAGCTTACGTCAGAGGCCCGGGGAGCTGTTTTTT
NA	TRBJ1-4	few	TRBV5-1	CASSSQTDLSNEKLFF	TGCGCCAGCAGCTCCCAGACGGACTTATCTAATGAAAAACTGTTTTTT
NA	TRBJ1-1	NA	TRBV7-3	CASSLKGVRTEAFF	TGTGCCAGCAGCTTAAAAGGGGTTCGAACTGAAGCTTTCTTT
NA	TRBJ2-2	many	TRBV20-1	CSARVGRGATGELFF	TGCAGTGCTAGAGTGGGGAGGGGGGCCACCGGGGAGCTGTTTTTT